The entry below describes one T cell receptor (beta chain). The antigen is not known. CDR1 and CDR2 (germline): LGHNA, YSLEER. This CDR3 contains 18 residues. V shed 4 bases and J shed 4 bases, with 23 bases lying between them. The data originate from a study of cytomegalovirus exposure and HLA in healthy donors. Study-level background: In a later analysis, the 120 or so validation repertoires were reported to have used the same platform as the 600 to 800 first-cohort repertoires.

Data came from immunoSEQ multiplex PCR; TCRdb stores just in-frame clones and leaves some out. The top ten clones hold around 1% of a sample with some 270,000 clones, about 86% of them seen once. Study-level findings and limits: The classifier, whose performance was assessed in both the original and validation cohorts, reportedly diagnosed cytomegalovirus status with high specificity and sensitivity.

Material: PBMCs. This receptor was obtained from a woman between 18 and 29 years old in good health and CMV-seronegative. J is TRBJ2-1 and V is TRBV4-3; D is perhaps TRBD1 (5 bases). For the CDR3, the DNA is TGCGCCAGCAGCCCCCCCCCGGTTGGGCAGGACACTTACAATGAGCAGTTCTTC. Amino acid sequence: CASSPPPVGQDTYNEQFF.